These 20 T cell receptor beta chains came from one sample sequenced in a study of vaccination and CD4 T cells after COVID-19. Oncomine TCR Beta short-read sequencing was applied to DNA from cultured CD4+ T cells. TCRdb independently ran MiXCR on the PCR reads; one entry per CDR3 protein. The sample records under 30,000 distinct CDR3 sequences, roughly a third being singletons. Time point indicated: late sampling 161 to 241 days after vaccination in a few convalescent patients. As to treatment: approximately nine-day PBMC culture with coronavirus spike peptide pools or control peptides (ViraFEST assay). Their antigen targets remain unknown. The starting material was CD4+ T cells from blood, cultured in vitro, obtained about 7 months after SARS-CoV-2 vaccination. These receptors came from a human donor who had recovered from COVID-19.

V and J are TRBV7-9 and TRBJ2-5; the D is unclear. This CDR3 region has 13 residues. The ends were cut back, 5 bases at V and 5 bases at J, with 12 bases in the middle. Germline V gene data show CDR1 as SEHNR and CDR2 as FQNEAQ (reference sequence). The CDR3 coding sequence is TGTGCCAGCAGCCTAACTCCCGCGGAGACCCAGTACTTC. It yields the protein CASSLTPAETQYF.

This clonotype is judged large. The CDR3 here is CASSSMTGRSSPQHF. The CDR3 bases are TGTGCCAGCAGTTCCATGACAGGGCGTTCTTCGCCCCAGCATTTT. The chain has TRBV6-2 or TRBV6-3 and TRBJ1-5; TRBD1 matches 7 bases. V was clipped by 4 bases and J by 9 bases; unmatched bases: 12. CDR3 size: 15 residues. Germline loops: CDR1 MNHEY, CDR2 SVGEGT.

Only a few counts were recorded for this clonotype. V usage is TRBV15 and J usage is TRBJ2-7; possibly TRBD1 for D (6 bases). Between the trimmed V and J ends, which lost 1 base and 1 base, there was a span of 14 bases. From germline, CDR1 is LNHNV and CDR2 YYDKDF (reference sequence). The length of the CDR3 is 16 residues. The DNA of the CDR3 is TGTGCCACCAGCAGAGTCCCTAGAGACAGGTCCTACGAGCAGTACTTC. The encoded protein is CATSRVPRDRSYEQYF.

The J gene is TRBJ2-5, the V gene TRBV19; 11 nucleotides align to TRBD2. V was pared by 7 bases and J by 2 bases, with 6 bases of the junction left unmatched. Germline V gives CDR1 LNHDA, CDR2 SQIVND (reference sequence). The CDR3 contains 15 residues. In DNA, the CDR3 is TGTGCCAGTACCTCTAGCGGGAGGCGGCAAGAGACCCAGTACTTC. It encodes CASTSSGRRQETQYF.

V gene TRBV6-1 combines with J gene TRBJ1-5, with D possibly matching TRBD1 (5 bases). The CDR3 covers 15 residues. The germline CDR1 and CDR2 sequences are MNHNS and SASEGT. Trimming stripped 4 bases from V and 6 bases from J, with 16 bases between. CDR3 residues: CASSGEPRGLQPQHF. In DNA form, the CDR3 reads TGTGCCAGCAGTGGAGAACCTAGGGGTCTTCAGCCCCAGCATTTT.

V and J are TRBV28 and TRBJ1-1; D unresolved. From germline, CDR1 is MDHEN and CDR2 SYDVKM. This CDR3 is built from 16 residues. Trimming stripped 4 bases from V and 4 bases from J, with 19 bases between. CDR3 DNA: TGTGCCAGCAGTTCGGCGAACTCTGGGTTAGCCACTGAAGCTTTCTTT. This sequence encodes CASSSANSGLATEAFF.

V gene TRBV28 combines with J gene TRBJ2-7, with unresolved D. V gave up 6 bases and J gave up 5 bases, with 14 bases separating them. CDR3 size: 13 residues. Looked up from germline, CDR1 is MDHEN and CDR2 is SYDVKM. CDR3 sequence reads: CASSLPWLNEQYF. CDR3 coding DNA: TGTGCCAGCAGCCTTCCTTGGCTAAACGAGCAGTACTTC.

This chain joins TRBV28 and TRBJ2-2; D unresolved. This CDR3 has 13 residues. Trimming cost V 5 bases and J 2 bases, with 6 bases left between them. Per the germline V gene, CDR1 is MDHEN and CDR2 is SYDVKM. The CDR3 sequence is CASSGPNTGELFF. The CDR3 region has the DNA TGTGCCAGCAGTGGCCCCAACACCGGGGAGCTGTTTTTT.

The rearrangement joins TRBV28 to TRBJ1-5; 9 bases are a match to TRBD1. The germline CDR1 and CDR2 sequences are MDHEN and SYDVKM. V shed 6 bases, J shed 5 bases, and the junction held 8 bases outside the gene matches. The length of the CDR3 is 15 residues. The CDR3 nucleotides are TGTGCCAGCAGGGGGCCGGGACAGGGATATCAGCCCCAGCATTTT. Its protein product is CASRGPGQGYQPQHF. Full variable domain (missing parts from reference TRBV28 and TRBJ1-5): DVKVTQSSRYLVKRTGEKVFLECVQDMDHENMFWYRQDPGLGLRLIYFSYDVKMKEKGDIPEGYSVSREKKERFSLILESASTNQTSMYLCASRGPGQGYQPQHFGDGTRLSIL.

V usage is TRBV7-9 and J usage is TRBJ2-5; tentatively, D is TRBD2 (5 bases). CDR3 length: 15 residues. Trimming shortened V by 2 bases and J by 5 bases, and 15 bases separated the two germline ends. Germline V gene data show CDR1 as SEHNR and CDR2 as FQNEAQ (reference sequence). CDR3 sequence reads: CASSLKRALLETQYF. The CDR3 DNA sequence: TGTGCCAGCAGCTTAAAGAGGGCCCTGCTCGAGACCCAGTACTTC.

The rearrangement joins TRBV7-9 to TRBJ2-5; unclear D gene. V was pared by 3 bases and J by 5 bases, with 1 base between. CDR1 is SEHNR and CDR2 is FQNEAQ in the germline V gene (reference sequence). CDR3 length equals 10 residues. CDR3 in amino acids: CASSLETQYF. In DNA, the CDR3 is TGTGCCAGCAGCTTGGAGACCCAGTACTTC.

This clonotype was counted a few times. This sequence joins TRBV2 and TRBJ2-7; either TRBD1 or TRBD2 may supply D (6 bases each). Germline V gives CDR1 SNHLY, CDR2 FYNNEI. The CDR3 has 14 residues. Trimming stripped 7 bases from V and 4 bases from J, with 17 bases between. This CDR3 is CASNNLGGTYEQYF. In DNA form, the CDR3 reads TGTGCCAGCAATAACTTAGGGGGGACATACGAGCAGTACTTC.

On this clonotype itself: Mismatch with germline at one junction end may stem from a read error. The chain has TRBV20-1 and TRBJ2-2; D could derive from TRBD1 or TRBD2 (5 bases each). Germline loops: CDR1 DFQATT, CDR2 SNEGSKA (reference sequence). The CDR3 is 15 residues long. CDR3 amino acids: CSARDRRQGPGELFF. CDR3 DNA sequence: TGCAGTGCTAGAGATCGGAGGCAGGGCCCCGGAGAGCTGTTTTTT.

This chain connects TRBV28 to TRBJ1-5, with D unclear. Looked up from germline, CDR1 is MDHEN and CDR2 is SYDVKM. V lost 6 bases to trimming and J lost 10 bases, with 10 bases between them. The CDR3 extends over 11 amino acids. Written as DNA, the CDR3 is TGTGCCAGCAGCCTCTGGGGACCCCAGCATTTT. This translates into CASSLWGPQHF.

The chain couples TRBV28 to TRBJ1-1, with D uncertain. CDR1 and CDR2 from the germline V gene are MDHEN and SYDVKM. The CDR3 extends over 13 amino acids. The V and J ends lost 7 bases and 3 bases respectively, with 12 bases between them. CDR3 in amino acids: CASKLGVDTEAFF. The CDR3 bases are TGTGCCAGCAAGTTGGGTGTGGACACTGAAGCTTTCTTT.

This chain joins TRBV20-1 and TRBJ1-4; TRBD1 is a possible D gene (6 bases). Trimming left V 5 bases short and J 3 bases short, with 13 bases between. This CDR3 is 14 amino acids long. The V gene's germline CDR1 is DFQATT and CDR2 SNEGSKA (reference sequence). The CDR3 DNA sequence: TGCAGTGCTGCGGACAGACAGGCTAATGAAAAACTGTTTTTT. Translation: CSAADRQANEKLFF.

The chain combines TRBV7-9 with TRBJ2-1, with 7 bases matching TRBD2. The junction had 3 bases not matched to a gene; V was cut back by 2 bases and J by 5 bases. Germline V gives CDR1 SEHNR, CDR2 FQNEAQ (reference sequence). CDR3 length: 14 residues. As DNA, the CDR3 is TGTGCCAGCAGCTTAAGTCTAGCGGACAATGAGCAGTTCTTC. It is translated as CASSLSLADNEQFF.

This clonotype appeared a few times. This chain uses TRBV7-9 with TRBJ2-7; 10 bases map to TRBD2. With 5 bases clipped from V and 1 base from J, the junction kept 2 bases outside the gene matches. CDR1 is SEHNR, CDR2 FQNEAQ, per germline (reference sequence). The CDR3 is 14 amino acids. The DNA of the CDR3 is TGTGCCAGCAGCGCACTAGCGGGGTCCTACGAGCAGTACTTC. Protein: CASSALAGSYEQYF.

The chain recombines TRBV6-4 with TRBJ2-1; no clear D. The V gene lost 6 bases and the J gene lost 3 bases, with 9 bases spanning the gap. In germline, CDR1 is MRHNA, CDR2 SNTAGT. The CDR3 runs 13 residues. The CDR3 reads CASRLRLYNEQFF. The CDR3 coding sequence is TGTGCCAGCAGACTTCGACTCTACAATGAGCAGTTCTTC.

Points on this clonotype: The junction departs from germline at one end; a sequencing error may be responsible. The V and J genes are TRBV2 and TRBJ1-6, with D unresolved. The CDR3 runs to 15 residues. Germline V gene sequence: CDR1 SNHLY, CDR2 FYNNEI. The CDR3 DNA follows: TGTGCCAGCAGGGAAGGAAGCTCCTATAATTCACCCCTCCACTTT. Residues: CASREGSSYNSPLHF.